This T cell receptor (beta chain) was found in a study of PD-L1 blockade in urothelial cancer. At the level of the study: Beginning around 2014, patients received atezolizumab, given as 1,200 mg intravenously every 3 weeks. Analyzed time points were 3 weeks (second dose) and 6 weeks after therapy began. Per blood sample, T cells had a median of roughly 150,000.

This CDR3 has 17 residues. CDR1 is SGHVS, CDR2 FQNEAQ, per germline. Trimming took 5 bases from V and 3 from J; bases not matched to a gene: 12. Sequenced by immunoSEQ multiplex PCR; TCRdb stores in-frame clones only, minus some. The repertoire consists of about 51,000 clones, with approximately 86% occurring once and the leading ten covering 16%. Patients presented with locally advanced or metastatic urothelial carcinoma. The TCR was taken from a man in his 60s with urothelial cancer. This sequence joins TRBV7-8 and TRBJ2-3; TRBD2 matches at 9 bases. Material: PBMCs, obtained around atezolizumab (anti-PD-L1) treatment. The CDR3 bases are TGTGCCAGCAGCCCCACGACTAGCGGCTTGAGAACAGATACGCAGTATTTT. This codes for CASSPTTSGLRTDTQYF.